This TCR beta chain comes out of a study of T cells after yellow fever vaccination. TCRdb re-called the 5' RACE reads through MiXCR, storing one row per CDR3 protein. The table includes some 300,000 distinct CDR3 sequences, 7% to 9% detected once. The CDR3 sequence is 14 residues long. Per the germline V gene, CDR1 is MNHEY and CDR2 is SVGAGI. The V and J ends lost 6 bases and 7 bases respectively, with 18 bases between them. The sequence was obtained from a man in his late teens or twenties who received the YFV17D yellow fever vaccine. The sample here was PBMCs, taken roughly 46 days after the first yellow fever vaccination. The J gene is TRBJ1-2, the V gene TRBV6-5; a possible D gene is TRBD1 (5 bases). The CDR3 spells CASSHSRGVGGYTF. DNA of the CDR3: TGTGCCAGCAGCCACTCTCGGGGGGTGGGTGGCTACACCTTC.